These 31 T cell receptor beta chains originate from one sample sequenced in a study of vaccination effects on CD4 cells after COVID-19. ViraFEST assay sequencing came after antigen-specific CD4+ T cells were expanded with viral peptide pools. At the end of nine to ten days of culture, CD4+ T cells were isolated. From March to December 2020, the person had a SARS-CoV-2 infection that was confirmed by PCR. Their cognate antigens are unknown. Using immunoSEQ multiplex PCR, the repertoire was profiled, and TCRdb retains in-frame clones only, with some absent. The sample carries 55,000 to 90,000 clones, more than 65% recorded once. This sample comprised CD4+ T cells from PBMCs cultured with HIV peptides, obtained before COVID-19 vaccination. The subset here: HIV-1 Nef peptide pool negative control/reference culture. The receptors here all came from a human donor who had a prior SARS-CoV-2 infection.

This sequence joins TRBV19 and TRBJ1-6, with TRBD1 matching over 11 bases. J was trimmed by 9 bases and V by 5 bases; bases with no gene match: 9. This CDR3 is 16 amino acids long. CDR1 is LNHDA and CDR2 is SQIVND in the germline V gene (reference sequence). The CDR3 DNA reads as TGTGCCAGTAGTGCCGGGACAGGGGGGCTCTCTTCACCCCTCCACTTT. This sequence encodes CASSAGTGGLSSPLHF.

This chain joins TRBV5-1 and TRBJ2-1, with 11 bases aligning to TRBD2. After removal of 5 bases from V and 4 bases from J, the junction contained 8 bases not matched to a gene. Germline CDR1 and CDR2: SGHRS and YFSETQ. CDR3 size: 16 residues. CDR3 DNA sequence: TGCGCCAGCAGTGAGGCTAGCGGGGGGAAATACAATGAGCAGTTCTTC. This codes for CASSEASGGKYNEQFF.

This sequence joins TRBV29-1 and TRBJ2-5; TRBD2 aligns across 13 bases. Trimming cost V 6 bases and J 4 bases; bases outside gene matches: 2. The CDR3 sequence is 13 residues long. Germline loops: CDR1 SQVTM, CDR2 ANQGSEA. CDR3 residues: CSVRTSGGETQYF. The CDR3 DNA follows: TGCAGCGTCCGGACTAGCGGGGGAGAGACCCAGTACTTC.

This clone was picked up a small number of times. The CDR3 sequence: CASSYPGQGRTYEQYF. CDR3 bases: TGTGCCAGCAGTTACCCAGGACAGGGGCGGACCTACGAGCAGTACTTC. This rearrangement joins TRBV6-6 to TRBJ2-7; 9 positions agree with TRBD1. The CDR3 covers 16 residues. Germline trimming cut 2 bases from V and 2 bases from J; bases unmatched to any gene: 7. Germline CDR1 and CDR2: MNHNY and SVGAGI (reference sequence).

This clone was detected once. The V gene is TRBV4-3, the J gene TRBJ2-3; 7 bases match TRBD1. The CDR3 has 13 residues. Germline loops: CDR1 LGHNA, CDR2 YSLEER. V lost 0 bases and J lost 7; bases outside the gene matches: 1. CDR3 coding DNA: TGCGCCAGCAGCCAAGACAGGGGGTATACGCAGTATTTT. Amino acids: CASSQDRGYTQYF.

This clone has more than one count but fewer than ten. J is TRBJ1-2 and V is TRBV10-3; perhaps TRBD1 as D (5 bases). Trimming stripped 6 bases from V and 3 bases from J, with 11 bases between. CDR1 ENHRY and CDR2 SYGVKD come from the germline V gene. This CDR3 has 13 amino acids. This CDR3 reads CAISADSDYGYTF. Written as DNA, the CDR3 is TGTGCCATCAGCGCTGACAGCGACTATGGCTACACCTTC.

The rearrangement joins TRBV5-1 to TRBJ1-1; D ambiguous. CDR3 length: 15 amino acids. CDR1 and CDR2 (germline): SGHRS, YFSETQ. V dropped 4 bases and J dropped 6 bases, with 19 bases sitting between them. The CDR3 nucleotides are TGCGCCAGCAGCCCAACCTCTCCTGACGGCGCTGAAGCTTTCTTT. Translating gives CASSPTSPDGAEAFF.

The CDR3: CASSPTWDYEQYF. CDR3 in DNA: TGTGCCAGCTCACCTACGTGGGACTACGAGCAGTACTTC. The rearrangement links TRBV18 to TRBJ2-7, with D unclear. The CDR3 totals 13 residues. The ends were cut back, 3 bases at V and 3 bases at J, with 9 bases in the middle. CDR1 KGHSH and CDR2 LQKENI come from the germline V gene.

The rearrangement links TRBV7-9 to TRBJ1-3, with no clear D. This CDR3 contains 16 residues. Trimming cost V 1 base and J 0 bases, with 10 bases left between them. Germline V lookup: CDR1 SEHNR, CDR2 FQNEAQ (reference sequence). CDR3 residues: CASSLGRLTSGNTIYF. The CDR3 DNA sequence: TGTGCCAGCAGCTTAGGGCGACTGACCTCTGGAAACACCATATATTTT.

The V gene is TRBV18, the J gene TRBJ2-7, with 8 bases aligning to TRBD2. With V trimmed by 3 bases and J by 3 bases, 10 bases remained unmatched. This CDR3 is built from 16 residues. Germline CDR1 is KGHSH and CDR2 is LQKENI. Written as DNA, the CDR3 is TGTGCCAGCTCACCCCCAAACCTAGCGGGCAGCTACGAGCAGTACTTC. This gives the protein CASSPPNLAGSYEQYF. Filled out from reference TRBV18 and TRBJ2-7, the complete variable domain reads NAGVMQNPRHLVRRRGQEARLRCSPMKGHSHVYWYRQLPEEGLKFMVYLQKENIIDESGMPKERFSAEFPKEGPSILRIQQVVRGDSAAYFCASSPPNLAGSYEQYFGPGTRLTVT.

The chain employs TRBV6-6 and TRBJ1-4, with D uncertain. The V gene's germline CDR1 is MNHNY and CDR2 SVGAGI (reference sequence). The CDR3 length is 14 residues. The V end was cut by 4 bases, the J end by 5 bases, with 11 bases between. The CDR3 DNA follows: TGTGCCAGCAGTTCCCCTTACACGAATGAAAAACTGTTTTTT. Encoded protein: CASSSPYTNEKLFF.

This rearrangement joins TRBV30 to TRBJ1-2, with a tentative D call TRBD1 (6 bases). The V end lost 0 bases, the J end lost 4 bases, and 12 bases lay between the germline ends. Germline-derived CDR1 and CDR2 are GTSNPN and SVGIG (reference sequence). The CDR3 has 14 amino acids. The CDR3 region is CAWSVVGGGYGYTF. In DNA, the CDR3 is TGTGCCTGGAGTGTGGTGGGAGGGGGCTATGGCTACACCTTC.

The chain employs TRBV7-2 and TRBJ2-5; no definite D call. Germline CDR1 reads SGHTA; CDR2 reads FQGNSA. The CDR3 covers 13 residues. V lost 2 bases, J lost 5 bases, and 9 bases lay in between. CDR3 residues: CASSLRFGETQYF. CDR3 DNA: TGTGCCAGCAGCTTACGATTCGGCGAGACCCAGTACTTC.

The chain recombines TRBV7-8 with TRBJ2-3; 12 nucleotides align to TRBD2. CDR1 and CDR2 from the germline V gene are SGHVS and FQNEAQ. This CDR3 spans 16 amino acids. After removal of 5 bases from V and 2 bases from J, the junction contained 5 bases not matched to a gene. The CDR3 region has the DNA TGTGCCAGCAGCCTACTAGCGGGAGGATACACAGATACGCAGTATTTT. Its protein product is CASSLLAGGYTDTQYF.

The CDR3 DNA reads TGTGCCAGTAGTATAGTGGCAGGGGCTGAAAAACTGTTTTTT. Its translation is CASSIVAGAEKLFF. This sequence joins TRBV19 and TRBJ1-4, with D possibly matching TRBD1 (6 bases). Germline CDR1 LNHDA, CDR2 SQIVND (reference sequence). The V gene lost 1 base and the J gene lost 7 bases, with 10 bases spanning the gap. The CDR3 is made up of 14 amino acids.

The genes are TRBV7-2 and TRBJ1-4, with a weak D call TRBD1 (5 bases). Germline V gene sequence: CDR1 SGHTA, CDR2 FQGNSA. CDR3 length: 14 amino acids. The V end was cut by 5 bases, the J end by 3 bases, with 10 bases between. CDR3 DNA: TGTGCCAGCAGCCGGACATACTCTAATGAAAAACTGTTTTTT. It yields the protein CASSRTYSNEKLFF.

The V call is TRBV3-1 (or the pseudogene TRBV3-2), the J call TRBJ2-7, with TRBD2 matching over 10 bases. Germline CDR1 reads LGHDT; CDR2 reads YNNKEL (reference sequence). V trimming: 6 bases; J trimming: 2 bases; junction bases outside the gene matches: 7. The length of the CDR3 is 15 residues. Here the CDR3 DNA reads TGTGCCAGCAGGCGAACTAGCGGGAACGCCTACGAGCAGTACTTC. The encoded protein is CASRRTSGNAYEQYF.

This clone showed up just once. The CDR3 reads CASSLTGTSGDTQYF. The CDR3 DNA follows: TGCGCCAGCAGCTTAACCGGGACTAGTGGGGATACGCAGTATTTT. V usage is TRBV5-1 and J usage is TRBJ2-3; 8 bases map to TRBD2. The trim removed 2 bases at V and 6 bases at J, leaving 8 bases unmatched. CDR1 is SGHRS, CDR2 YFSETQ, per germline. This CDR3 has 15 residues.

The chain recombines TRBV5-1 with TRBJ1-1; the match to TRBD1 covers 8 bases. Germline V gives CDR1 SGHRS, CDR2 YFSETQ. Losses at the gene ends were 0 bases for V and 4 bases for J; bases not matched to a gene: 5. The CDR3 loop spans 15 amino acids. The DNA for the CDR3 is TGCGCCAGCAGCTTGGAACTTACAGGGGGCACTGAAGCTTTCTTT. It translates to CASSLELTGGTEAFF. Combining the CDR3 with reference TRBV5-1 and TRBJ1-1 gives the whole variable domain KAGVTQTPRYLIKTRGQQVTLSCSPISGHRSVSWYQQTPGQGLQFLFEYFSETQRNKGNFPGRFSGRQFSNSRSEMNVSTLELGDSALYLCASSLELTGGTEAFFGQGTRLTVV.

V gene TRBV14 combines with J gene TRBJ2-3; D not certain. CDR1 SGHDN and CDR2 FVKESK come from the germline V gene. The V end was cut by 1 base, the J end by 2 bases, with 7 bases between. The CDR3 is 14 residues long. Written as DNA, the CDR3 is TGTGCCAGCAGCCAAGTGTCCTACACAGATACGCAGTATTTT. This gives the protein CASSQVSYTDTQYF.

CDR3 bases: TGTGCCAGTGGAGTAGGGACAGCCTCCTACGAGCAGTACTTC. Translation: CASGVGTASYEQYF. The V gene is TRBV19, the J gene TRBJ2-7, with 7 positions matching TRBD1. Germline trimming cut 8 bases from V and 0 bases from J; bases unmatched to any gene: 7. Germline CDR1 reads LNHDA; CDR2 reads SQIVND (reference sequence). CDR3 size: 14 residues.

Comments on this clone: One end of the junction varies from germline; a read error may be responsible. V and J are TRBV6-6 and TRBJ1-4; TRBD1 aligns across 10 bases. Germline V gene sequence: CDR1 MNHNY, CDR2 SVGAGI (reference sequence). There are 15 residues in the CDR3. CDR3: CASRDRGRWNGKLFF. As DNA, the CDR3 is TGTGCCAGCAGGGACAGGGGGAGATGGAATGGAAAACTGTTTTTT.

The chain has TRBV7-2 and TRBJ1-3; 7 bases match TRBD1. Germline V gene data show CDR1 as SGHTA and CDR2 as FQGNSA. Losses at the gene ends were 5 bases for V and 1 base for J; bases not matched to a gene: 5. The CDR3 has 15 residues. The chain's CDR3 is CASSTGELSGNTIYF. The CDR3 bases are TGTGCCAGCAGCACAGGGGAATTGTCTGGAAACACCATATATTTT. The full variable domain, completed using reference TRBV7-2 and TRBJ1-3, is GAGVSQSPSNKVTEKGKDVELRCDPISGHTALYWYRQSLGQGLEFLIYFQGNSAPDKSGLPSDRFSAERTGGSVSTLTIQRTQQEDSAVYLCASSTGELSGNTIYFGEGSWLTVV.

The V call is TRBV18, the J call TRBJ2-1; D is possibly TRBD1 or TRBD2 (5 bases each). Germline loops: CDR1 KGHSH, CDR2 LQKENI. V was trimmed by 4 bases and J by 4 bases, leaving 14 bases between them. CDR3 length equals 15 residues. Here the CDR3 reads CASSHRDGRYNEQFF. The DNA of the CDR3 is TGTGCCAGCTCACACCGGGACGGAAGATACAATGAGCAGTTCTTC.

In its sample, this clone was seen a few times. The chain recombines TRBV5-1 with TRBJ1-2; D remains unclear. V was cut by 5 bases and J by 3 bases, with 17 bases left in between. This CDR3 has 15 amino acids. The germline gives CDR1 SGHRS, CDR2 YFSETQ. CDR3 in DNA: TGCGCCAGCAGTCCCGGGCCGGGTTTTGACTATGGCTACACCTTC. This encodes CASSPGPGFDYGYTF.

The chain has TRBV7-3 and TRBJ2-2; D is undetermined. Trimming stripped 5 bases from V and 5 bases from J, with 18 bases between. CDR3 size: 16 residues. Germline V gene data show CDR1 as SGHTA and CDR2 as FQGTGA. In DNA, the CDR3 is TGTGCCAGCAGCGCGAGACGTACCTACGGGACCGGGGAGCTGTTTTTT. Amino acid sequence: CASSARRTYGTGELFF.

The V and J genes are TRBV5-6 and TRBJ2-7; D gene unclear. This CDR3 has 15 amino acids. CDR1 is SGHDT, CDR2 YYEEEE, per germline. Trimming left V 0 bases short and J 3 bases short, with 13 bases between. In DNA, the CDR3 is TGTGCCAGCAGCTTGGGTTCTTTTCTAGACTACGAGCAGTACTTC. This gives the protein CASSLGSFLDYEQYF.

This clone was picked up a small number of times. This chain connects TRBV28 to TRBJ1-2, with 9 nucleotides matching TRBD1. The CDR3 covers 14 residues. Looked up from germline, CDR1 is MDHEN and CDR2 is SYDVKM. Germline trimming cut 5 bases from V and 4 bases from J; bases unmatched to any gene: 5. CDR3 in amino acids: CASSRQGGIYGYTF. The CDR3 DNA reads as TGTGCCAGCAGTCGACAGGGGGGGATCTATGGCTACACCTTC.

This clone has a single count. This rearrangement joins TRBV2 to TRBJ1-2; D uncertain. The length of the CDR3 is 15 residues. The ends were cut back, 5 bases at V and 2 bases at J, with 15 bases in the middle. Germline CDR1 SNHLY, CDR2 FYNNEI. The CDR3 sequence is CASSPWVGSNYGYTF. The CDR3 DNA sequence: TGTGCCAGCAGTCCCTGGGTTGGGAGCAACTATGGCTACACCTTC.

The chain joins TRBV12-3 or TRBV12-4 to TRBJ1-1; D uncertain. This CDR3 has 12 residues. Trimming pared 3 bases from V and 7 bases from J, leaving 9 bases between. CDR3 region: CASSFYGSEAFF. DNA for the CDR3: TGTGCCAGCAGTTTTTACGGTAGTGAAGCTTTCTTT.

V gene TRBV19 combines with J gene TRBJ2-7, with D possibly TRBD2 on 6 matching bases. V shed 4 bases and J shed 2 bases, with 12 bases lying between them. The CDR3 spans 14 residues. Per the germline V gene, CDR1 is LNHDA and CDR2 is SQIVND (reference sequence). The CDR3 sequence: CASSNRGSTYEQYF. For the CDR3, the DNA is TGTGCCAGTAGTAACCGGGGGTCAACCTACGAGCAGTACTTC. The full variable domain, with the rest looked up from reference TRBV19 and TRBJ2-7, is DGGITQSPKYLFRKEGQNVTLSCEQNLNHDAMYWYRQDPGQGLRLIYYSQIVNDFQKGDIAEGYSVSREKKESFPLTVTSAQKNPTAFYLCASSNRGSTYEQYFGPGTRLTVT.